This T cell receptor beta chain originates from a study of cytomegalovirus exposure and HLA in healthy donors. The ends lost 2 bases at V and 2 bases at J; junction bases unmatched: 9. Germline lookup yields CDR1 SEHNR and CDR2 FQNEAQ (reference sequence). This CDR3 has 16 residues. This PCR relied on a set of 60 Vbeta primers and 13 Jbeta primers. Here immunoSEQ multiplex PCR was the method, and the copy in TCRdb shows in-frame clones only, minus some. The data show about 190,000 clones, roughly four fifths seen once. This TCR derives from a woman under 40 in good health and CMV-seropositive. The chain is built from TRBV7-9 and TRBJ2-7, with 7 bases matching TRBD2. The specimen sequenced was PBMCs. The CDR3 loop is CASSLSRSGIAYEQYF. The CDR3 region has the DNA TGTGCCAGCAGCTTATCCAGAAGCGGGATCGCCTACGAGCAGTACTTC.